This T cell receptor (beta chain) originates from a study of blood T cell repertoires in COVID-19. The repertoire was sequenced with immunoSEQ multiplex PCR; TCRdb's copy has only in-frame clones and lacks some. The table shows a few hundred thousand clones, with 65% to 90% occurring only once. The CDR3 runs to 12 residues. The V end lost 0 bases, the J end lost 13 bases, and 10 bases lay between the germline ends. The germline CDR1 and CDR2 sequences are SGHAT and FQNNGV. The sequenced sample was peripheral blood. This clonotype was obtained from a woman aged 45-59 years with acute or convalescent COVID-19. V is TRBV11-2 and J is TRBJ2-4; weak D call: TRBD2 (6 bases). The CDR3 nucleotides are TGTGCCAGCAGCTTAGACCCAGGGAGGCAGTACTTC. Its translation: CASSLDPGRQYF.